Sequencing of this T cell receptor beta chain was carried out in a study of cytomegalovirus exposure and HLA in healthy donors. The table came from immunoSEQ multiplex PCR; TCRdb's copy has only in-frame clones and leaves some out. The table records about 180,000 clones, more than 75% of them present only once. Study-wide results and caveats: Most TCRs appeared rarely, but some public TCRs recurred in many donors.

Of note for this clone: Its antigen remains unknown.

V lost 4 bases and J lost 3; bases outside the gene matches: 13. The CDR3 covers 18 residues. Germline V gene data show CDR1 as SGHDT and CDR2 as YYEEEE. Sequenced material: PBMCs. The source is a woman aged 25-40 years in good health and CMV-seronegative. This chain joins TRBV5-6 and TRBJ2-1, with 10 positions matching TRBD2. The CDR3 sequence is CASSITSGATDDYNEQFF. In nucleotides, the CDR3 is TGTGCCAGCAGCATAACTAGCGGGGCGACGGATGACTACAATGAGCAGTTCTTC. Together with reference TRBV5-6 and TRBJ2-1, the CDR3 gives the full variable domain: DAGVTQSPTHLIKTRGQQVTLRCSPKSGHDTVSWYQQALGQGPQFIFQYYEEEERQRGNFPDRFSGHQFPNYSSELNVNALLLGDSALYLCASSITSGATDDYNEQFFGPGTRLTVL.